This T cell receptor beta chain was captured in a study of T cell repertoires in cytomegalovirus infection. Across the study: HLA-C-restricted CMV epitopes, recently identified, and well-studied HLA-B-restricted ones were used by the study.

TCRdb re-called the reads through MiXCR, storing one row per CDR3 protein. Of hundreds of thousands of distinct CDR3 sequences listed, roughly a third are singletons. Worth noting for this clonotype: No antigen is known for it.

This CDR3 comprises 14 residues. Trimming cost V 6 bases and J 5 bases, with 17 bases left between them. The germline CDR1 and CDR2 sequences are DFQATT and SNEGSKA (reference sequence). Sequenced material: cultured PBMCs, taken from culture after CMV antigen stimulation. The clonotype comes from a human donor in good health (CMV status not recorded). Some clones in this sample may be carry-over from other donors' samples. The rearrangement joins TRBV20-1 to TRBJ2-1, with D perhaps TRBD1 or TRBD2 (5 bases each). The CDR3 loop is CSALRGAPNNEQFF. The DNA for the CDR3 is TGCAGTGCCTTGAGGGGAGCACCAAACAATGAGCAGTTCTTC.